These 9 T cell receptor beta chains originate from one sample sequenced in a study of patients and donors after allogeneic stem cell transplantation (dated by TCRdb to the early 2020s). The library was made by RT-PCR. The sequencer listed for this sample is NextSeq 550. Using fastp trimming at Q25 and MiXCR clonotype assembly, TCRdb reanalyzed the public sequencing data and kept in-frame beta chains. Rows are unified per CDR3 protein, each entry keeping the most common DNA and genes. This sample holds some 880,000 distinct CDR3 sequences; under 20% were observed only once. The ten largest clones take up 6% of the sample. The specimen was blood, either unsorted or a sorted T cell fraction (not recorded which). These receptors all come from a human donor who was either an allogeneic HSCT recipient or a stem cell or donor lymphocyte infusion donor (not recorded which). It is not recorded whose cells these are; they may come from a transplant donor.

This clonotype was seen only a few times. CDR3 loop: CSASGGRGSETEAFF. The CDR3 coding sequence is TGCAGTGCTAGTGGAGGGAGAGGATCGGAGACTGAAGCTTTCTTT. The chain joins TRBV20-1 to TRBJ1-1; no clear D gene. V lost 3 bases and J lost 5, with 19 bases in between. CDR1 is DFQATT, CDR2 SNEGSKA, per germline (reference sequence). CDR3 size: 15 residues.

This clonotype has a handful of counts. This CDR3 reads CASSYQGGGELFF. The CDR3 DNA is TGTGCCAGCAGCTATCAAGGGGGCGGGGAGCTGTTTTTT. The V call is TRBV9, the J call TRBJ2-2, with D perhaps matching TRBD1 (6 bases). Germline CDR1 SGDLS, CDR2 YYNGEE. The length of the CDR3 is 13 residues. The germline V and J ends were trimmed by 4 bases and 7 bases, with 11 bases remaining between them.

J is TRBJ2-7 and V is TRBV10-3, with D perhaps TRBD1 or TRBD2 (5 bases each). V lost 4 bases and J 1 base, leaving 8 bases between the germline ends. This CDR3 has 13 residues. Germline loops: CDR1 ENHRY, CDR2 SYGVKD. The CDR3 here is CAISGGISYEQYF. The CDR3 bases are TGTGCCATCAGTGGGGGGATATCCTACGAGCAGTACTTC.

This rearrangement joins TRBV20-1 to TRBJ2-1; a possible D gene is TRBD2 (6 bases). Deletions cut 3 bases from V and 0 bases from J, with 9 bases between. The CDR3 totals 14 residues. Per germline, CDR1 DFQATT and CDR2 SNEGSKA (reference sequence). The CDR3 bases are TGCAGTGCTAGCGGGAGTCGCTCCTACAATGAGCAGTTCTTC. Its translation is CSASGSRSYNEQFF.

This chain connects TRBV6-5 to TRBJ2-5; D gene uncertain. CDR3 length: 15 residues. The V and J ends lost 5 bases and 3 bases respectively, with 16 bases between them. Germline CDR1 reads MNHEY; CDR2 reads SVGAGI. The CDR3: CASSTRTLGKETQYF. The CDR3 DNA is TGTGCCAGCAGTACTCGGACCCTGGGCAAAGAGACCCAGTACTTC.

This clonotype appeared many times. The chain recombines TRBV10-3 with TRBJ2-2, with D unresolved. The germline CDR1 and CDR2 sequences are ENHRY and SYGVKD. This CDR3 contains 11 residues. Trimming removed 4 bases at V and 7 bases at J, with 4 bases between. CDR3 in amino acids: CAISVNGELFF. CDR3 bases: TGTGCCATCAGTGTTAACGGGGAGCTGTTTTTT.

The sample holds many counts of this clonotype. The chain carries TRBV5-1 and TRBJ2-5; D not certain. V lost 0 bases and J lost 5, with 8 bases in between. The CDR3 sequence is 13 residues long. Germline V gene sequence: CDR1 SGHRS, CDR2 YFSETQ. In DNA, the CDR3 is TGCGCCAGCAGCTTGGCCGGTCCGGAGACCCAGTACTTC. Encoded protein: CASSLAGPETQYF. Supplemented by reference TRBV5-1 and TRBJ2-5, the full variable domain reads KAGVTQTPRYLIKTRGQQVTLSCSPISGHRSVSWYQQTPGQGLQFLFEYFSETQRNKGNFPGRFSGRQFSNSRSEMNVSTLELGDSALYLCASSLAGPETQYFGPGTRLLVL.

The sample holds many counts of this clonotype. This chain uses TRBV10-3 with TRBJ2-7; D may match TRBD1 or TRBD2 (5 bases each). CDR3 length: 12 residues. Germline CDR1 reads ENHRY; CDR2 reads SYGVKD. Trimming removed 2 bases from V and 6 bases from J, with 8 bases in between. CDR3 nucleotides: TGTGCCATCAGTGAGGAGGGGACCGAGCAGTACTTC. Protein sequence: CAISEEGTEQYF.

This chain links TRBV6-1 with TRBJ1-2, with D tentatively TRBD1 (5 bases). CDR1 MNHNS and CDR2 SASEGT come from the germline V gene. Trimming shortened V by 7 bases and J by 3 bases, and 15 bases separated the two germline ends. The CDR3 covers 14 residues. The CDR3 DNA reads TGTGCCAGCATCCTCACCGGGGGGGACTATGGCTACACCTTC. The encoded protein is CASILTGGDYGYTF.